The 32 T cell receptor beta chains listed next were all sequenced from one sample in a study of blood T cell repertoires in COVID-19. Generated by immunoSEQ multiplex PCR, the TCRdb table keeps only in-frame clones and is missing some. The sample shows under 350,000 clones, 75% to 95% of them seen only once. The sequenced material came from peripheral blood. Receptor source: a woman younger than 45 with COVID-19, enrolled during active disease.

The CDR3 is CASSNLGGGTGELFF. CDR3 DNA sequence: TGTGCCAGCAGCAATCTCGGGGGGGGCACCGGGGAGCTGTTTTTT. The chain joins TRBV21-1 to TRBJ2-2; TRBD2 is the table's D call, not checked against the DNA. TRBV21-1 is a known pseudogene. The CDR3 is 15 amino acids.

The CDR3 region has the DNA TGTGCCACCAGCAGAGACTTTAGCGGGAGAAACATTCAGTACTTC. Encoded protein: CATSRDFSGRNIQYF. The chain has TRBV15 and TRBJ2-4, with TRBD2 identical over 9 bases. Trimming took 0 bases from V and 6 from J; bases not matched to a gene: 3. The length of the CDR3 is 15 residues. Germline V gene lookup returns CDR1 LNHNV and CDR2 YYDKDF (reference sequence).

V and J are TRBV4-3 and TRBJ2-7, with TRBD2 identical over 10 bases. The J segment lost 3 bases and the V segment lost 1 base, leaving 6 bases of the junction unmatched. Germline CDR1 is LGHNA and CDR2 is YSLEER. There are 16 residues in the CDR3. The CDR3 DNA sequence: TGCGCCAGCAGCCAAGTTGGAGCGGGAGGGATCTACGAGCAGTACTTC. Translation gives CASSQVGAGGIYEQYF.

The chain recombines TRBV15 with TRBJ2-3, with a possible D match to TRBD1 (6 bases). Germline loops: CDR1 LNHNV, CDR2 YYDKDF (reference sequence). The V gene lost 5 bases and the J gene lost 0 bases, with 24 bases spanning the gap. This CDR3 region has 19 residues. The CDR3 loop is CATSEQSDLTGVSTDTQYF. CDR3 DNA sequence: TGTGCCACCAGCGAGCAGTCGGATTTGACAGGAGTAAGCACAGATACGCAGTATTTT.

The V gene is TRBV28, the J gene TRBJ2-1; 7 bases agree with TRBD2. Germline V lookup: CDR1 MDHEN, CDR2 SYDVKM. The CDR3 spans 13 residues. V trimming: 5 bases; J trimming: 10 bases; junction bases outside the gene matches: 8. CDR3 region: CASSLYGGREQFF. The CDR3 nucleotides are TGTGCCAGCAGTCTCTACGGGGGGAGGGAGCAGTTCTTC.

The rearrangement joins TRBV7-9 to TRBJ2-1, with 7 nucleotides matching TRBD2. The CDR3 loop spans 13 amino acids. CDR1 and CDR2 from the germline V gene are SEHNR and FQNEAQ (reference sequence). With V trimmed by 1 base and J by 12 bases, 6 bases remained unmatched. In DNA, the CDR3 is TGTGCCAGCAGCTTAGAGAGCGGGATTGGGCAGTTCTTC. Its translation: CASSLESGIGQFF.

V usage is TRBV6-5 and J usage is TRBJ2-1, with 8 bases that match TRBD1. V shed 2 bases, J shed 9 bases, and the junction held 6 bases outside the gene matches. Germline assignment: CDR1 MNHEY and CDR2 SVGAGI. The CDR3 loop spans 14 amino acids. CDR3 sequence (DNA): TGTGCCAGCAGTTACACAGGGGGTAGTAGTGAGCAGTTCTTC. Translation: CASSYTGGSSEQFF.

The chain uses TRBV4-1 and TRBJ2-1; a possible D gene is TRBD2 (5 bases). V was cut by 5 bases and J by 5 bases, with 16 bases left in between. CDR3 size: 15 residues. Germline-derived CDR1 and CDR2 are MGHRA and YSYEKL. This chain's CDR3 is CASSNISTTNNEQFF. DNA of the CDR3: TGCGCCAGCAGCAATATCTCGACTACTAACAATGAGCAGTTCTTC.

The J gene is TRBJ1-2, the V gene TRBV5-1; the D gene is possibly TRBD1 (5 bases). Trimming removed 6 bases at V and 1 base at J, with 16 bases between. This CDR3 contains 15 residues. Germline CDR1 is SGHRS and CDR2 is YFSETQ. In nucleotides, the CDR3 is TGCGCCAGCAACGGCTGGCAGGGTCTTAACTATGGCTACACCTTC. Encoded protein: CASNGWQGLNYGYTF.

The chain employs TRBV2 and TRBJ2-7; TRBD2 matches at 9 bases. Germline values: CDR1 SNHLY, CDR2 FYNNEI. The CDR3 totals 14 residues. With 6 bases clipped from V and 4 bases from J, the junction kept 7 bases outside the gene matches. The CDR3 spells CASRSSGASYEQYF. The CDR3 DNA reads TGTGCCAGCAGGTCTAGCGGGGCGTCTTACGAGCAGTACTTC.

The CDR3: CASSQAGTGGSYEQYF. Written as DNA, the CDR3 is TGCGCCAGCAGCCAAGCCGGGACAGGGGGCTCCTACGAGCAGTACTTC. V is TRBV4-1 and J is TRBJ2-7; 11 bases align to TRBD1. V lost 1 base and J lost 0; bases outside the gene matches: 2. The CDR3 consists of 16 residues. In germline, CDR1 is MGHRA, CDR2 YSYEKL.

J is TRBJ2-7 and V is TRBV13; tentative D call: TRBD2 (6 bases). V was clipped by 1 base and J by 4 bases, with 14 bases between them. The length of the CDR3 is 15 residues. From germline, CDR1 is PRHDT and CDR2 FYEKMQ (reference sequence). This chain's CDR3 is CASSLAGLAVYEQYF. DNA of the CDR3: TGTGCCAGCAGCTTAGCGGGACTTGCTGTGTACGAGCAGTACTTC.

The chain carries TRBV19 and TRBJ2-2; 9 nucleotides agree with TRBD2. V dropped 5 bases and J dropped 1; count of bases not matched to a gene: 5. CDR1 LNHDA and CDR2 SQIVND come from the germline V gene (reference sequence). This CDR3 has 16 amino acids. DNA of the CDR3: TGTGCCAGTAGTTTCGCGGGAGGGGTGAACACCGGGGAGCTGTTTTTT. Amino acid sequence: CASSFAGGVNTGELFF. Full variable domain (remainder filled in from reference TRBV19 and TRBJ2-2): DGGITQSPKYLFRKEGQNVTLSCEQNLNHDAMYWYRQDPGQGLRLIYYSQIVNDFQKGDIAEGYSVSREKKESFPLTVTSAQKNPTAFYLCASSFAGGVNTGELFFGEGSRLTVL.

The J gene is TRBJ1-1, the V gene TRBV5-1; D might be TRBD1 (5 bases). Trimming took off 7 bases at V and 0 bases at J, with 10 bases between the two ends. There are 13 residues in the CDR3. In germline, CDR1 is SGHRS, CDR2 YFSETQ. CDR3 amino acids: CASGAAMNTEAFF. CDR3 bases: TGCGCCAGCGGGGCAGCCATGAACACTGAAGCTTTCTTT.

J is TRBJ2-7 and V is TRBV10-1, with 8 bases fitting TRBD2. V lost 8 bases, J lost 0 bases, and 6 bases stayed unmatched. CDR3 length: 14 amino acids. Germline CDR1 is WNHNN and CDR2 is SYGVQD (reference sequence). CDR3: CASLWREASYEQYF. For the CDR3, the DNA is TGCGCCAGCCTCTGGCGGGAGGCCTCCTACGAGCAGTACTTC.

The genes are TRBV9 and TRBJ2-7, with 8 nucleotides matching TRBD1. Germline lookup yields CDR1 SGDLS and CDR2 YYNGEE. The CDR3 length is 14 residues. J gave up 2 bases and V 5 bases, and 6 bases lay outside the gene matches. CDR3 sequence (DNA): TGTGCCAGCAGTAGACAGGGGACAGCCTACGAGCAGTACTTC. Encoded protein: CASSRQGTAYEQYF.

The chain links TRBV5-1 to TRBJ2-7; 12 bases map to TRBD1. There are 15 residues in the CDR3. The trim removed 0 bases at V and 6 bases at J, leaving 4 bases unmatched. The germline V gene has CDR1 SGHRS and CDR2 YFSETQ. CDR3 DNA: TGCGCCAGCAGCTTGGCCGGGACAGGGGGCGGCGAGCAGTACTTC. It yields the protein CASSLAGTGGGEQYF.

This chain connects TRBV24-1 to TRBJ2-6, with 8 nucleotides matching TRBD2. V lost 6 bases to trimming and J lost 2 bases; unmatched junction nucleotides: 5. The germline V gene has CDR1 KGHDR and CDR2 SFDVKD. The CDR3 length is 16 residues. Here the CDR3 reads CATSQGTRAGANVLTF. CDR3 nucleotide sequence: TGTGCCACCAGTCAAGGGACTAGGGCTGGGGCCAACGTCCTGACTTTC.

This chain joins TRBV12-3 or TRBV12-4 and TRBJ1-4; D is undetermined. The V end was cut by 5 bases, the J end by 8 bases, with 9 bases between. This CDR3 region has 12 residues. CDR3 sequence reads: CASSGEGEKLFF. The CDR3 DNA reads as TGTGCCAGCAGTGGGGAGGGAGAAAAACTGTTTTTT.

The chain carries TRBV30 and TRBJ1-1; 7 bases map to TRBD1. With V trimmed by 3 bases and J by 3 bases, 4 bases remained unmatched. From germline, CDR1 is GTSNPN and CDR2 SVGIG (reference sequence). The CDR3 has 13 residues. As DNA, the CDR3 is TGTGCCTGGAGCGGACAGGATGACACTGAAGCTTTCTTT. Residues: CAWSGQDDTEAFF.

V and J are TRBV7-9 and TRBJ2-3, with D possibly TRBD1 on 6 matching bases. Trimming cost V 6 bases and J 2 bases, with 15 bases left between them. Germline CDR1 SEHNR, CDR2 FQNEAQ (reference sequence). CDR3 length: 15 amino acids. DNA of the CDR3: TGTGCCAGCAGTTCCGGGACAAGGGACACAGATACGCAGTATTTT. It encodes CASSSGTRDTDTQYF.

CDR3 nucleotide sequence: TGCGCCAGCAGCCCCCTGGGCTTGACTAGCGCCCGCACAGATACGCAGTATTTT. Protein: CASSPLGLTSARTDTQYF. The J gene is TRBJ2-3, the V gene TRBV5-1, with 8 bases identical to TRBD2. Germline values: CDR1 SGHRS, CDR2 YFSETQ. The CDR3 has 18 amino acids. V shed 4 bases, J shed 1 base, and the junction held 14 bases outside the gene matches. Using reference TRBV5-1 and TRBJ2-3 for the parts outside the CDR3, the full variable domain is KAGVTQTPRYLIKTRGQQVTLSCSPISGHRSVSWYQQTPGQGLQFLFEYFSETQRNKGNFPGRFSGRQFSNSRSEMNVSTLELGDSALYLCASSPLGLTSARTDTQYFGPGTRLTVL.

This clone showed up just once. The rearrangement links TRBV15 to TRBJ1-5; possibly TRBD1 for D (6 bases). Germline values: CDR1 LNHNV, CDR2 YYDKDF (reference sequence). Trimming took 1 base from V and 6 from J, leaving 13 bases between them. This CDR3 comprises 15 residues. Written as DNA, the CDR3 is TGTGCCACCAGCAGAGGTATCCAGGGGTTTCAGCCCCAGCATTTT. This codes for CATSRGIQGFQPQHF.

Here the CDR3 reads CASSPRPQGARGNEQFF. DNA of the CDR3: TGTGCCAGTAGTCCCCGCCCTCAGGGGGCCAGAGGCAATGAGCAGTTCTTC. The V and J genes are TRBV19 and TRBJ2-1, with 8 bases fitting TRBD1. J was trimmed by 6 bases and V by 5 bases; bases with no gene match: 15. The V gene's germline CDR1 is LNHDA and CDR2 SQIVND (reference sequence). CDR3 size: 17 residues.

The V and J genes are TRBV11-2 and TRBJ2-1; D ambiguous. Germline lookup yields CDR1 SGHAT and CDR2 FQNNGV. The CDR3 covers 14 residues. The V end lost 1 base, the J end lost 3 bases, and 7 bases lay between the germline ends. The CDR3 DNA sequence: TGTGCCAGCAGCTTAGGGGCCCACTACAATGAGCAGTTCTTC. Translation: CASSLGAHYNEQFF.

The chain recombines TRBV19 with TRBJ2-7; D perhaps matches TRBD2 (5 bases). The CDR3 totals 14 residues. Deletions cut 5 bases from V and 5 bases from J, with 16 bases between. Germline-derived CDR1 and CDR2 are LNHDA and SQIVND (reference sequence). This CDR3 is CASSPRAEGHEQYF. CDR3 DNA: TGTGCCAGTAGTCCCCGGGCCGAGGGCCACGAGCAGTACTTC. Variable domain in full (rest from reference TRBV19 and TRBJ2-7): DGGITQSPKYLFRKEGQNVTLSCEQNLNHDAMYWYRQDPGQGLRLIYYSQIVNDFQKGDIAEGYSVSREKKESFPLTVTSAQKNPTAFYLCASSPRAEGHEQYFGPGTRLTVT.

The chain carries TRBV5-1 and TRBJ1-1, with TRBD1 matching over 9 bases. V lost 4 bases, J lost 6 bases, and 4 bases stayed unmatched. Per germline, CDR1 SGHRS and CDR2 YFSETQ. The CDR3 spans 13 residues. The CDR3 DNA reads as TGCGCCAGCAGCCCGTGGACAGGGGCTGAAGCTTTCTTT. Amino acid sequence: CASSPWTGAEAFF.

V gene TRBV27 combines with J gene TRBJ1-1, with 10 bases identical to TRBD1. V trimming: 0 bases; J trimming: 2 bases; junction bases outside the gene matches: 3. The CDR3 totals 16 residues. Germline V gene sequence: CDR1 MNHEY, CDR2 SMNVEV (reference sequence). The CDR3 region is CASSLSGQGSNTEAFF. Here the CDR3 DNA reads TGTGCCAGCAGTTTATCGGGACAGGGGAGCAACACTGAAGCTTTCTTT.

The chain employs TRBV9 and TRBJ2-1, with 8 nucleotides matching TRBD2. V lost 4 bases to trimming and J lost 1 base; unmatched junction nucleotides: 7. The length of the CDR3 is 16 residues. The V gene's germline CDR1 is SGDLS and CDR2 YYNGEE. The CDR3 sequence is CASSPTSGGSYNEQFF. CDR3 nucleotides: TGTGCCAGCAGCCCAACTAGCGGAGGATCCTACAATGAGCAGTTCTTC.

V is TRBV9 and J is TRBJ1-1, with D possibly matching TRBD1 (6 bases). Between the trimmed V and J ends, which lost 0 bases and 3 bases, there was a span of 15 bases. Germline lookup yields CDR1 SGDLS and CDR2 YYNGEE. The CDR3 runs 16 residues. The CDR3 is CASSVGVQGSDTEAFF. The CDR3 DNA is TGTGCCAGCAGCGTAGGAGTCCAGGGGTCAGACACTGAAGCTTTCTTT.

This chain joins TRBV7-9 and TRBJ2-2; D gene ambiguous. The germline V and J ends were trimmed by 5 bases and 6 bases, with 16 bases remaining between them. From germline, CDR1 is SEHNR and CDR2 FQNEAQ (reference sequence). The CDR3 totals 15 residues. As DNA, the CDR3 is TGTGCCAGCAGCCCAAGTCGGGTACGGTCCGGGGAGCTGTTTTTT. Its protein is CASSPSRVRSGELFF.

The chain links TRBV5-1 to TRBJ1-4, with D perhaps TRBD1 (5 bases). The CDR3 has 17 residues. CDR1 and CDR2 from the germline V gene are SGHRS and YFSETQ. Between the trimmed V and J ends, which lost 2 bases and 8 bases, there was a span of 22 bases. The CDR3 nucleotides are TGCGCCAGCAGCTTTTCCGCCAGGGCGCCCGGAAAAGAAAAACTGTTTTTT. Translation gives CASSFSARAPGKEKLFF.